This TCR beta chain was recorded in a study of cytomegalovirus exposure and HLA in healthy donors. TCRdb keeps only in-frame clones here, not all; method: immunoSEQ multiplex PCR. Of approximately 300,000 clones in the sample, roughly 88% were seen once. Sequencing was carried out using PBMCs. The TCR was taken from a woman aged 18-30 years in good health and CMV-seronegative.

The CDR3 nucleotides read TGTGCCAGCTCACCAGAGCCAGCGGGATATACGCAGTATTTT. Protein sequence: CASSPEPAGYTQYF. V gene TRBV18 combines with J gene TRBJ2-3, with 7 bases lining up with TRBD2. This CDR3 spans 14 amino acids. Trimming took 2 bases from V and 7 from J; bases not matched to a gene: 6. Germline CDR1 is KGHSH and CDR2 is LQKENI. The full variable domain, completed using reference TRBV18 and TRBJ2-3, is NAGVMQNPRHLVRRRGQEARLRCSPMKGHSHVYWYRQLPEEGLKFMVYLQKENIIDESGMPKERFSAEFPKEGPSILRIQQVVRGDSAAYFCASSPEPAGYTQYFGPGTRLTVL.